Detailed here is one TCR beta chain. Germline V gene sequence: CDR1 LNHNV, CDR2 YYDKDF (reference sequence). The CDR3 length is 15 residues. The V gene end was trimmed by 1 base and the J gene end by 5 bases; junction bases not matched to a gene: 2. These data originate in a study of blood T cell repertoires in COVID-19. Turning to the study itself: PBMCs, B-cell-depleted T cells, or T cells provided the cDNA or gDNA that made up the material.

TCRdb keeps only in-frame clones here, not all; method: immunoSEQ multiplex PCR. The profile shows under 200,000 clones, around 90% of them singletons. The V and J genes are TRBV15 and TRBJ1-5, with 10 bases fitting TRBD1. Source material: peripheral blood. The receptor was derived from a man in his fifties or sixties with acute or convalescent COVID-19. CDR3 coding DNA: TGTGCCACCAGCAGAGGGGGACAGGGGTATCAGCCCCAGCATTTT. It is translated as CATSRGGQGYQPQHF.